These 4 T cell receptor beta chains share one sample of origin, sequenced in a study of blood T cells in healthy people across ages. The authors ran a second PCR of about 6 to 11 cycles using a sample-barcoded 5' primer and a J-beta primer mix. TCRdb used MiXCR to reprocess the 5' RACE reads, holding one entry per CDR3 protein. The sample carries about 670,000 distinct CDR3 sequences, 40% to 45% recorded once. Specimen: blood. The source of these receptors is an elderly man in good health.

The gene calls are TRBV7-8 and TRBJ2-7; 11 bases align to TRBD2. Trimming cost V 10 bases and J 1 base; bases outside gene matches: 9. CDR3 size: 15 residues. The germline V gene has CDR1 SGHVS and CDR2 FQNEAQ. The CDR3 protein is CANRSTSGRSYEQYF. Here the CDR3 DNA reads TGTGCCAACAGAAGCACTAGCGGGAGATCCTACGAGCAGTACTTC. Variable domain in full (rest from reference TRBV7-8 and TRBJ2-7): GAGVSQSPRYKVAKRGQDVALRCDPISGHVSLFWYQQALGQGPEFLTYFQNEAQLDKSGLPSDRFFAERPEGSVSTLKIQRTQQEDSAVYLCANRSTSGRSYEQYFGPGTRLTVT.

This clonotype was detected a few times. The chain is built from TRBV20-1 and TRBJ2-5; no clear D. In germline, CDR1 is DFQATT, CDR2 SNEGSKA (reference sequence). The CDR3 contains 13 residues. The germline V and J ends were trimmed by 3 bases and 3 bases, with 11 bases remaining between them. This CDR3 reads CSASNPSKETQYF. The CDR3 DNA is TGCAGTGCTAGTAACCCGAGTAAAGAGACCCAGTACTTC.

The table lists this clonotype with many counts. The CDR3 reads CASSYSRQETQYF. The CDR3 region has the DNA TGTGCCAGCAGTTACAGCAGACAAGAGACCCAGTACTTC. This chain joins TRBV6-5 and TRBJ2-5; D gene uncertain. Germline V gene sequence: CDR1 MNHEY, CDR2 SVGAGI. The CDR3 runs 13 residues. The ends were cut back, 2 bases at V and 2 bases at J, with 6 bases in the middle.

The J gene is TRBJ1-1, the V gene TRBV7-9; unclear D gene. There are 13 residues in the CDR3. Trimming left V 3 bases short and J 1 base short, with 6 bases between. Per germline, CDR1 SEHNR and CDR2 FQNEAQ (reference sequence). The CDR3 region has the DNA TGTGCCAGCAGCTTCTATGGGAACACTGAAGCTTTCTTT. Translated: CASSFYGNTEAFF.